The 28 T cell receptor beta chains listed next were all sequenced from one sample in a study of blood T cells in healthy people across ages. A second PCR, run for about 7 to 11 cycles, used a sample-barcoded 5' primer plus a J-beta primer mix. TCRdb analysed the 5' RACE reads with MiXCR anew, one entry per CDR3 protein. The table lists about 730,000 distinct CDR3 sequences, roughly two fifths of them singletons. The sample taken for sequencing was blood. Source of these receptors: a woman in her sixties or seventies in good health.

The gene calls are TRBV28 and TRBJ2-4, with D maybe TRBD2 (5 bases). Germline values: CDR1 MDHEN, CDR2 SYDVKM. The CDR3 consists of 15 residues. V shed 6 bases and J shed 0 bases, with 12 bases lying between them. CDR3 sequence: CASSQEVRAKNIQYF. The CDR3, as DNA: TGTGCCAGCAGCCAGGAGGTGCGAGCCAAAAACATTCAGTACTTC.

A remark on this clonotype: A much more abundant neighbour one base away suggests this may be a read error. V usage is TRBV7-2 and J usage is TRBJ2-1, with 8 bases that match TRBD1. Germline V lookup: CDR1 SGHTA, CDR2 FQGNSA. V shed 5 bases, J shed 10 bases, and the junction held 13 bases outside the gene matches. This CDR3 has 15 amino acids. This CDR3 is CASSRGSGGLYEQFF. Written as DNA, the CDR3 is TGTGCCAGCAGCCGAGGGTCAGGGGGCCTCTACGAGCAGTTCTTC.

Only one count was recorded for this clonotype. The junction shows a germline mismatch at one end, possibly a read error. The gene calls are TRBV19 and TRBJ1-2; 7 bases are a match to TRBD1. The CDR3 is 14 amino acids. The germline CDR1 and CDR2 sequences are LNHDA and SQIVND (reference sequence). This CDR3 is CASSTGTDNHGYTF. The CDR3 region has the DNA TGTGCCAGTAGTACCGGGACAGATAACCATGGCTACACCTTC. Supplemented by reference TRBV19 and TRBJ1-2, the full variable domain reads DGGITQSPKYLFRKEGQNVTLSCEQNLNHDAMYWYRQDPGQGLRLIYYSQIVNDFQKGDIAEGYSVSREKKESFPLTVTSAQKNPTAFYLCASSTGTDNHGYTFGSGTRLTVV.

This clonotype was found a few times. This rearrangement joins TRBV7-2 to TRBJ1-5, with 7 bases that match TRBD1. This CDR3 has 16 amino acids. In germline, CDR1 is SGHTA, CDR2 FQGNSA. The trim removed 1 base at V and 3 bases at J, leaving 6 bases unmatched. This chain's CDR3 is CASSLGPGTDNQPQHF. The CDR3 DNA follows: TGTGCCAGCAGCTTAGGTCCGGGGACAGACAATCAGCCCCAGCATTTT.

The chain recombines TRBV6-2 or TRBV6-3 with TRBJ2-7; TRBD2 agrees at 11 bases. The CDR3 has 16 residues. V was pared by 2 bases and J by 6 bases, with 9 bases of the junction left unmatched. Per the germline V gene, CDR1 is MNHEY and CDR2 is SVGEGT. CDR3 loop: CASSYKGLADNFEQYF. The CDR3 region has the DNA TGTGCCAGCAGTTACAAGGGACTAGCGGATAACTTCGAGCAGTACTTC.

The chain has TRBV5-4 and TRBJ2-7, with 14 bases lining up with TRBD2. CDR3 length equals 14 residues. V gave up 4 bases and J gave up 12 bases; unmatched junction bases: 9. CDR1 is SGHNT, CDR2 YYREEE, per germline (reference sequence). The CDR3 reads CASSREGLAGDMYF. The CDR3 coding sequence is TGTGCCAGCAGCCGAGAGGGACTAGCGGGAGATATGTACTTC.

The chain is built from TRBV5-1 and TRBJ1-6; TRBD1 agrees at 8 bases. Unmatched junction bases numbered 3, after V lost 0 bases and J lost 7 bases. This CDR3 has 15 amino acids. CDR1 is SGHRS, CDR2 YFSETQ, per germline. CDR3 protein: CASSLVQGGNSPLHF. As DNA, the CDR3 is TGCGCCAGCAGCTTGGTACAGGGGGGGAATTCACCCCTCCACTTT.

This clonotype came up a few times. The DNA for the CDR3 is TGTGCCAGCAGCCCCCTGGAGACAGACGAGCAGTACTTC. It codes for CASSPLETDEQYF. J is TRBJ2-7 and V is TRBV7-9; tentatively, D is TRBD1 (5 bases). CDR1 and CDR2 (germline): SEHNR, FQNEAQ (reference sequence). CDR3 size: 13 residues. The ends were cut back, 5 bases at V and 5 bases at J, with 13 bases in the middle.

V and J are TRBV6-2 or TRBV6-3 and TRBJ2-7; 12 positions match TRBD2. Germline V gives CDR1 MNHEY, CDR2 SVGEGT. CDR3 size: 20 residues. V shed 7 bases and J 0 bases; nucleotides not matched to a gene: 19. The CDR3 DNA is TGTGCCAGCACTGCGCGGCCTGGACTAGCGGGGTCAGGAGCCTCCTACGAGCAGTACTTC. The encoded protein is CASTARPGLAGSGASYEQYF.

V is TRBV28 and J is TRBJ2-7; 9 bases fit TRBD1. The J call is doubtful: the DNA matches TRBJ2-5 better. This CDR3 is built from 14 residues. Germline V gene lookup returns CDR1 MDHEN and CDR2 SYDVKM. DNA of the CDR3: TGTGCCAGCAGGCCGACAGGGGGAAAAAAGACCCAGTACTTC. Translated, it gives CASRPTGGKKTQYF.

This CDR3 is CASSEAWGRGINQPQHF. The CDR3 DNA reads as TGTGCCAGCAGTGAAGCTTGGGGAAGGGGGATCAATCAGCCCCAGCATTTT. This chain connects TRBV6-1 to TRBJ1-5; the D gene is possibly TRBD1 (6 bases). Trimming took off 0 bases at V and 3 bases at J, with 15 bases between the two ends. Per germline, CDR1 MNHNS and CDR2 SASEGT. The length of the CDR3 is 17 residues.

Of note for this clonotype: The junction departs from the called germline gene at one end, perhaps through a read error. This rearrangement joins TRBV3-1 to TRBJ1-6, with no clear D. From germline, CDR1 is LGHDT and CDR2 YNNKEL (reference sequence). This CDR3 spans 12 amino acids. In DNA form, the CDR3 reads TGTGCCAGCAGCCAAGATCTTTCACCCCCCCACTTT. Protein sequence: CASSQDLSPPHF.

The chain recombines TRBV24-1 with TRBJ2-7; D not resolved. CDR1 and CDR2 (germline): KGHDR, SFDVKD. The CDR3 extends over 10 amino acids. Trimming took off 2 bases at V and 5 bases at J, with 0 bases between the two ends. Here the CDR3 DNA reads TGTGCCACCAGTGATTACGAGCAGTACTTC. Encoded protein: CATSDYEQYF.

The CDR3 bases are TGCAGCGTTGAAGAGCCTAGCGGTTACAATGAGCAGTTCTTC. Translation: CSVEEPSGYNEQFF. The chain joins TRBV29-1 to TRBJ2-1; TRBD2 aligns across 7 bases. Per germline, CDR1 SQVTM and CDR2 ANQGSEA. The length of the CDR3 is 14 residues. The V gene end was trimmed by 0 bases and the J gene end by 4 bases; junction bases not matched to a gene: 3.

The chain couples TRBV24-1 to TRBJ2-1; 8 bases match TRBD1. CDR3 length: 16 residues. V shed 4 bases and J 5 bases; nucleotides not matched to a gene: 9. Germline values: CDR1 KGHDR, CDR2 SFDVKD. The CDR3 loop is CATSDSDRVGNNEQFF. In nucleotides, the CDR3 is TGTGCCACCAGTGACTCGGACAGGGTGGGGAACAATGAGCAGTTCTTC.

The rearrangement joins TRBV18 to TRBJ2-1; D remains unclear. The germline CDR1 and CDR2 sequences are KGHSH and LQKENI. V lost 3 bases and J 8 bases, leaving 17 bases between the germline ends. The CDR3 runs 15 residues. The CDR3 is CASSPRLGSIDEQFF. CDR3 bases: TGTGCCAGCTCACCGCGACTGGGAAGTATCGATGAGCAGTTCTTC.

The sample holds many counts of this clonotype. The chain uses TRBV10-3 and TRBJ2-1; 10 bases map to TRBD2. V shed 11 bases and J 7 bases; nucleotides not matched to a gene: 8. CDR1 ENHRY and CDR2 SYGVKD come from the germline V gene. The CDR3 sequence is 13 residues long. The CDR3 reads CAAASSGGNEQFF. The CDR3 DNA sequence: TGTGCCGCCGCGAGTAGCGGGGGGAATGAGCAGTTCTTC.

The chain joins TRBV6-1 to TRBJ2-7; the match to TRBD1 covers 9 bases. The CDR3 has 15 amino acids. Per the germline V gene, CDR1 is MNHNS and CDR2 is SASEGT. V gave up 7 bases and J gave up 4 bases; unmatched junction bases: 11. CDR3 bases: TGTGCCAGCACCCTACCGGGACAGGGAAGATACGAGCAGTACTTC. This encodes CASTLPGQGRYEQYF.

The chain couples TRBV28 to TRBJ2-1; tentatively, D is TRBD1 (5 bases). The germline V and J ends were trimmed by 2 bases and 10 bases, with 6 bases remaining between them. CDR3 length equals 11 residues. From germline, CDR1 is MDHEN and CDR2 SYDVKM. The CDR3 DNA follows: TGTGCCAGCAGTTTAAAGGGGGAGCAGTTCTTC. This translates into CASSLKGEQFF. Together with reference TRBV28 and TRBJ2-1, the CDR3 gives the full variable domain: DVKVTQSSRYLVKRTGEKVFLECVQDMDHENMFWYRQDPGLGLRLIYFSYDVKMKEKGDIPEGYSVSREKKERFSLILESASTNQTSMYLCASSLKGEQFFGPGTRLTVL.

This clonotype was recorded at least ten times. This chain uses TRBV5-4 with TRBJ2-1; 11 nucleotides line up with TRBD2. CDR3 length: 15 amino acids. With 6 bases clipped from V and 6 bases from J, the junction kept 8 bases outside the gene matches. The V gene's germline CDR1 is SGHNT and CDR2 YYREEE (reference sequence). In DNA form, the CDR3 reads TGTGCCAGCATGATTAGCGGGGGGGCCTCCAATGAGCAGTTCTTC. As protein: CASMISGGASNEQFF.

The J gene is TRBJ1-6, the V gene TRBV2; TRBD1 matches at 9 bases. The CDR3 runs 16 residues. Per germline, CDR1 SNHLY and CDR2 FYNNEI. Unmatched junction bases numbered 6, after V lost 3 bases and J lost 6 bases. For the CDR3, the DNA is TGTGCCAGCAGTGAGGACAGGGGTGGTGGTAATTCACCCCTCCACTTT. Translation: CASSEDRGGGNSPLHF.

The J gene is TRBJ1-2, the V gene TRBV9; D remains ambiguous. The CDR3 runs to 16 residues. The V end lost 3 bases, the J end lost 4 bases, and 19 bases lay between the germline ends. Germline CDR1 is SGDLS and CDR2 is YYNGEE. CDR3 coding DNA: TGTGCCAGCAGCGCAGGATTATTTTCCGCCTCCTATGGCTACACCTTC. Translating gives CASSAGLFSASYGYTF.

The chain is built from TRBV7-3 and TRBJ2-3; perhaps TRBD1 as D (6 bases). The germline gives CDR1 SGHTA, CDR2 FQGTGA. The CDR3 consists of 13 residues. V lost 6 bases, J lost 6 bases, and 13 bases lay in between. The CDR3 DNA sequence: TGTGCCAGCAGTTCCCGACAGGCGGATACGCAGTATTTT. It specifies CASSSRQADTQYF.

This chain joins TRBV5-5 and TRBJ2-5, with TRBD1 matching over 8 bases. V was pared by 0 bases and J by 7 bases, with 11 bases of the junction left unmatched. The germline V gene encodes CDR1 SGHKS and CDR2 YYEKEE (reference sequence). This CDR3 is 16 amino acids long. The CDR3 sequence is CASSLDGTGQRVTQYF. In DNA form, the CDR3 reads TGTGCCAGCAGCTTGGATGGGACAGGCCAACGGGTGACCCAGTACTTC.

V usage is TRBV12-3 or TRBV12-4 and J usage is TRBJ1-2; TRBD1 is a possible D gene (5 bases). The CDR3 runs 13 residues. Trimming removed 1 base at V and 4 bases at J, with 7 bases between. CDR3 bases: TGTGCCAGCAGTTTAGAAGACAGCTATGGCTACACCTTC. Translated: CASSLEDSYGYTF.

This clonotype was counted only a few times. The rearrangement links TRBV7-6 to TRBJ2-7; the D gene could be TRBD1 or TRBD2 (6 bases each). V was pared by 5 bases and J by 4 bases, with 12 bases between. CDR3 length equals 13 residues. CDR1 SGHVS and CDR2 FNYEAQ come from the germline V gene. The CDR3 bases are TGTGCCAGCAGCCTAGAAGGGGGGTACGAGCAGTACTTC. It encodes CASSLEGGYEQYF.

This chain's CDR3 is CASSGDRGPDQPQHF. CDR3 in DNA: TGTGCCAGCAGTGGGGACAGGGGGCCGGATCAGCCCCAGCATTTT. This chain connects TRBV2 to TRBJ1-5, with TRBD1 matching 12 bases. The CDR3 is made up of 15 amino acids. V lost 4 bases, J lost 5 bases, and 3 bases stayed unmatched. Per the germline V gene, CDR1 is SNHLY and CDR2 is FYNNEI.

As to this clonotype: This may arise from a read error, as a much more abundant clone is one base away. The chain recombines TRBV29-1 with TRBJ2-5, with D maybe TRBD1 (6 bases). The J call may be incorrect, as the DNA end agrees better with TRBJ2-7. This CDR3 contains 12 residues. Germline CDR1 is SQVTM and CDR2 is ANQGSEA. DNA of the CDR3: TGCAACGTTTTGGACAGCTCCTACGAGCAGTACTTC. Translating gives CNVLDSSYEQYF.